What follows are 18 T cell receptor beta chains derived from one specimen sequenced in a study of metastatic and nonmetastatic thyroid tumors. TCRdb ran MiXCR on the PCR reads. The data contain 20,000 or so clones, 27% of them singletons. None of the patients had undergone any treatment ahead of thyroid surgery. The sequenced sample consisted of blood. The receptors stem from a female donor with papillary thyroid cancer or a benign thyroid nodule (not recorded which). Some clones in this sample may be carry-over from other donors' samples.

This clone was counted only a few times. The CDR3 DNA sequence: TGTGCCAGTATTATTAGCGGGACCTACAATGAGCAGTTCTTC. Translated: CASIISGTYNEQFF. This chain links TRBV19 with TRBJ2-1; 8 nucleotides match TRBD2. J was trimmed by 2 bases and V by 7 bases; bases with no gene match: 4. Germline V lookup: CDR1 LNHDA, CDR2 SQIVND (reference sequence). This CDR3 is 14 amino acids long.

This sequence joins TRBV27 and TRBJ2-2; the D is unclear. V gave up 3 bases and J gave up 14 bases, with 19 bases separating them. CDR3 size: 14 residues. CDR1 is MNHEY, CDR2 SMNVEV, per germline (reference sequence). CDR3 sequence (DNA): TGTGCCAGCAGTTTTTCCCAGAACACCGGGTATCTGTTTTTT. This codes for CASSFSQNTGYLFF.

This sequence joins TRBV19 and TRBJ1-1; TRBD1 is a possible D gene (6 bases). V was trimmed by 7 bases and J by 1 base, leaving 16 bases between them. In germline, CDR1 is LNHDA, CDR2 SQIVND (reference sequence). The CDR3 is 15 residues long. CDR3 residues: CASITGDIRNTEAFF. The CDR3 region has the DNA TGTGCCAGTATTACCGGGGACATAAGGAACACTGAAGCTTTCTTT.

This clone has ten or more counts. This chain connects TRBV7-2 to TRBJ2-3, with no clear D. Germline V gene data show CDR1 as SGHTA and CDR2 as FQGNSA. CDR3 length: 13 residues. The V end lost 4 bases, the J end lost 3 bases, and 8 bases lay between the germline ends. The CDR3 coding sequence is TGTGCCAGCAGCTCGGTCCCTACAGATACGCAGTATTTT. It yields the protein CASSSVPTDTQYF.

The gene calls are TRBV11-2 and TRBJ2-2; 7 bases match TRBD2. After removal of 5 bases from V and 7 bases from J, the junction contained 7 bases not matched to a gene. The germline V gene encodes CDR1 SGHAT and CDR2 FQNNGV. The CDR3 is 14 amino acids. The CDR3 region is CASSGGRLIGELFF. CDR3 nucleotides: TGTGCCAGCAGCGGCGGGAGACTCATCGGGGAGCTGTTTTTT.

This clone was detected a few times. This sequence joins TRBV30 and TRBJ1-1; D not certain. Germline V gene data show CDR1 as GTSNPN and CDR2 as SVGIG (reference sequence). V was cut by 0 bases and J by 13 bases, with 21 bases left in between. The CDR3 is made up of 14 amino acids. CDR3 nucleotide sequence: TGTGCCTGGAGTGTAGCCCTAGGTGGCGATAATGATTTCTTT. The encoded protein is CAWSVALGGDNDFF.

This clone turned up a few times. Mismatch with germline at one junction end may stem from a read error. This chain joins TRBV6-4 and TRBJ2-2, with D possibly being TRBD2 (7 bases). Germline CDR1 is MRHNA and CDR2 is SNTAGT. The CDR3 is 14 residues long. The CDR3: CASSESGGTGEMFF. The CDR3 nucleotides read TGTGCCAGCAGTGAATCGGGGGGCACCGGGGAGATGTTTTTT.

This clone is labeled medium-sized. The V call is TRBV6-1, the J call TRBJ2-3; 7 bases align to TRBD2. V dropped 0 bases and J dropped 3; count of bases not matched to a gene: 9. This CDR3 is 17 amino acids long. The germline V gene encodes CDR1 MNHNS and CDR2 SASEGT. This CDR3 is CASSEALWGGSTDTQYF. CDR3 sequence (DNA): TGTGCCAGCAGTGAAGCGCTATGGGGGGGGAGTACAGATACGCAGTATTTT.

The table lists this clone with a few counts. The CDR3 protein is CASSYGAGSYNEQFF. CDR3 bases: TGTGCCAGCAGTTACGGAGCGGGATCGTACAATGAGCAGTTCTTC. The rearrangement links TRBV6-5 to TRBJ2-1; TRBD2 aligns across 7 bases. The CDR3 totals 15 residues. Losses at the gene ends were 2 bases for V and 4 bases for J; bases not matched to a gene: 5. In germline, CDR1 is MNHEY, CDR2 SVGAGI.

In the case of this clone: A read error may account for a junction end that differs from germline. The CDR3, as DNA: TGTGCCAGCAGGGAAGCGGTTGAGCAGTACTTC. Protein sequence: CASREAVEQYF. V and J are TRBV6-1 and TRBJ2-7, with D possibly matching TRBD2 (5 bases). The CDR3 is 11 amino acids. Germline CDR1 and CDR2: MNHNS and SASEGT.

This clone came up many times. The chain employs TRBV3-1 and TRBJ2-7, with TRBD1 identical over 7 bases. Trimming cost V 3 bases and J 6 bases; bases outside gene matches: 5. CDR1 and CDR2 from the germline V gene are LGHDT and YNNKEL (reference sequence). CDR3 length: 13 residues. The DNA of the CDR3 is TGTGCCAGCAGCCATAGGGACAGCTCCGAGCAGTACTTC. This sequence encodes CASSHRDSSEQYF.

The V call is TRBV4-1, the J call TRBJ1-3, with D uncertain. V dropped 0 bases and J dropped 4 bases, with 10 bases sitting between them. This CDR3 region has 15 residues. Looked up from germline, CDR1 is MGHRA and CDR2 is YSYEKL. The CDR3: CASSQDVPPGNTIYF. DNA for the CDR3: TGCGCCAGCAGCCAAGATGTCCCCCCGGGAAACACCATATATTTT.

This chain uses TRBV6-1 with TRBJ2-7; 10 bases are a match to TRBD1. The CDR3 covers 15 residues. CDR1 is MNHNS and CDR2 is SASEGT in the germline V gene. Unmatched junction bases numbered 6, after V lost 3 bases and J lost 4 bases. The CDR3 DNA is TGTGCCAGCAGTGAGGAGACAGGGGGCAGATACGAGCAGTACTTC. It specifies CASSEETGGRYEQYF.

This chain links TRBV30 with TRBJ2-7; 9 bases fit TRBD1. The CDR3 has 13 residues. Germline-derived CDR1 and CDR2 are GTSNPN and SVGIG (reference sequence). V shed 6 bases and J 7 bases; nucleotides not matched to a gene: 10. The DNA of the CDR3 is TGTGCCTGCTCCGGGACAGGGATATGGGAGCAGTACTTC. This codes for CACSGTGIWEQYF. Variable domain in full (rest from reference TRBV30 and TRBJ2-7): SQTIHQWPATLVQPVGSPLSLECTVEGTSNPNLYWYRQAAGRGLQLLFYSVGIGQISSEVPQNLSASRPQDRQFILSSKKLLLSDSGFYLCACSGTGIWEQYFGPGTRLTVT.

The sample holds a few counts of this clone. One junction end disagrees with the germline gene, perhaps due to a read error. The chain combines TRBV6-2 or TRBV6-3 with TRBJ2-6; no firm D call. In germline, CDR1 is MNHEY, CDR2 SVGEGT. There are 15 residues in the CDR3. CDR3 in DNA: TGTGCCAGCAGTTACGAAAGCTCTGTGGCCAACGTCCTGACTTTC. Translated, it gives CASSYESSVANVLTF.

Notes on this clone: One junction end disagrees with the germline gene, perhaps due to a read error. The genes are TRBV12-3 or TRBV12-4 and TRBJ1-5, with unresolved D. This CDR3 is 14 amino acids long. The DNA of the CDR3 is TGTACCAGCAGTGGGGTCTTCGACAATCAGCCCCAGCATTTT. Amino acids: CTSSGVFDNQPQHF.

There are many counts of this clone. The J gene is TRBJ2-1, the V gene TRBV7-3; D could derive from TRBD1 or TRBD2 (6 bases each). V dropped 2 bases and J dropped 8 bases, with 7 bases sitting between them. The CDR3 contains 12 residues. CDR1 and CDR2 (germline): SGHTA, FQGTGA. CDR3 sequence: CASSLGGHEQFF. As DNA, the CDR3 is TGTGCCAGCAGCTTAGGGGGGCATGAGCAGTTCTTC.

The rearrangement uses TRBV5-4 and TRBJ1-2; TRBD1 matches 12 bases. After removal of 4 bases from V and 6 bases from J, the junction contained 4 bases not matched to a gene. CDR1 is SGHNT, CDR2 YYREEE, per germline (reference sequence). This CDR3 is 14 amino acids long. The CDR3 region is CASSGDRGHDGYTF. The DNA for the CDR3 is TGTGCCAGCAGCGGGGACAGGGGGCACGATGGCTACACCTTC.